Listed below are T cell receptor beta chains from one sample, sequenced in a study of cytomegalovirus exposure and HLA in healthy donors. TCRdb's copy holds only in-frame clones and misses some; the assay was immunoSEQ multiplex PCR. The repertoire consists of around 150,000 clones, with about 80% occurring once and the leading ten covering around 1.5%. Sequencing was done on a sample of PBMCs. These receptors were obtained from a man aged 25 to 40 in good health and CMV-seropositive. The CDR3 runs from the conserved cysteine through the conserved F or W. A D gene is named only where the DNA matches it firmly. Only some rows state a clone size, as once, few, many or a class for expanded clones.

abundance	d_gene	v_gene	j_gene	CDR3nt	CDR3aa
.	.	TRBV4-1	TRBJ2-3	TGCGCCAGCAGCCTTATTAGCGGAACAAGCACAGATACGCAGTATTTT	CASSLISGTSTDTQYF
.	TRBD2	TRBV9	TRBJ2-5	TGTGCCAGCAGCGCGGGACTAGCGGGGTATCAAGAGACCCAGTACTTC	CASSAGLAGYQETQYF
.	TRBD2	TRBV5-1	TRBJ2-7	TGCGCCAGCAGCGGGGGGGAAAGAATCGAGCAGTACTTC	CASSGGERIEQYF
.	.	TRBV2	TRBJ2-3	TGTGCCAGCAGTGTTAGGGAGGCAGATACGCAGTATTTT	CASSVREADTQYF
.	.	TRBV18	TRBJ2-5	TGTGCCAGCTCACCACTCCTGACAGAACAAGAGACCCAGTACTTC	CASSPLLTEQETQYF
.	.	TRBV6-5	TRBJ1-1	TGTGCCAGCAAACCGGGACAAATATCTTCTGAAGCTTTCTTT	CASKPGQISSEAFF
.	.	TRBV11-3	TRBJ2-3	TGTGCCAGCAGTACCGGGACTAGCACAGATACGCAGTATTTT	CASSTGTSTDTQYF
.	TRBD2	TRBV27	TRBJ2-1	TGTGCCAGCAGTTTAAGACTAGCGGTAAACAATGAGCAGTTCTTC	CASSLRLAVNNEQFF
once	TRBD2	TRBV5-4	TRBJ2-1	TGTGCCAGCAGCCCCGGGACTAGCGGGGGAATTTACAATGAGCAGTTCTTC	CASSPGTSGGIYNEQFF
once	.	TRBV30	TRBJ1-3	TGTGCCTGGGCCCGGGACACGGGAAACACCATATATTTT	CAWARDTGNTIYF
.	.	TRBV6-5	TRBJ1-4	TGTGCCAGCAACAGAGTAGGAGAAAAACTGTTTTTT	CASNRVGEKLFF
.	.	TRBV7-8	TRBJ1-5	TGTGCCAGCAGCTTAGAAGGGGCTCAGCCCCAGCATTTT	CASSLEGAQPQHF
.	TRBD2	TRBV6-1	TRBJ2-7	TGTGCCAGCAGTTATAGCGGGATGTACGACGAGCAGTACTTC	CASSYSGMYDEQYF
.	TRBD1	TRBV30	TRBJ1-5	TGTGCCTGGTCGGGACAGGGCTATCAGCCCCAGCATTTT	CAWSGQGYQPQHF
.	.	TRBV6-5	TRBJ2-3	TGTGCCAGCAAACGGGACGGGACTAGCACAGATACGCAGTATTTT	CASKRDGTSTDTQYF
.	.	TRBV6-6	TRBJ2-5	TGTGCCAGCAGCCGACAGTCTCAAGAGACCCAGTACTTC	CASSRQSQETQYF
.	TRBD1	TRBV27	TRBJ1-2	TGTGCCAGCCAACCCCTACAGGGGGCGAACTATGGCTACACCTTC	CASQPLQGANYGYTF
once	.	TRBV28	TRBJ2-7	TGTGCCAGCAGTGTTACATTGTCCTACGAGCAGTACTTC	CASSVTLSYEQYF
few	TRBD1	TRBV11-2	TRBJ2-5	TGTGCCAGCAGCCTCGACAGGGGGAAGGAGACCCAGTACTTC	CASSLDRGKETQYF
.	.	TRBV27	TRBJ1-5	TGTGCCAGCAGTTACCGGCCCTTAGCGGAGCCCCAGCATTTT	CASSYRPLAEPQHF
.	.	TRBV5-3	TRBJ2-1	TGTGCCAGAAGCTTGGCAACGGGGTGGTCCTCAAGCTCCTACAATGAGCAGTTCTTC	CARSLATGWSSSSYNEQFF
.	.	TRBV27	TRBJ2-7	TGTGCCAGCAGACTTGGGGGGACCAGTTCCTACGAGCAGTACTTC	CASRLGGTSSYEQYF
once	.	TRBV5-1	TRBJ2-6	TGCGCCAGCAGCCTCGTCTCAGGGTGGGGGGCTGGGGCCAACGTCCTGACTTTC	CASSLVSGWGAGANVLTF
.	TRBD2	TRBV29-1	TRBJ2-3	TGCAGCGGTCGGACTAGCGGGAGGGATACGCAGTATTTT	CSGRTSGRDTQYF
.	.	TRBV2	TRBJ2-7	TGTGCCCCCCAACGCGTCAGGGGTAGTGTCGAGCAGTACTTC	CAPQRVRGSVEQYF